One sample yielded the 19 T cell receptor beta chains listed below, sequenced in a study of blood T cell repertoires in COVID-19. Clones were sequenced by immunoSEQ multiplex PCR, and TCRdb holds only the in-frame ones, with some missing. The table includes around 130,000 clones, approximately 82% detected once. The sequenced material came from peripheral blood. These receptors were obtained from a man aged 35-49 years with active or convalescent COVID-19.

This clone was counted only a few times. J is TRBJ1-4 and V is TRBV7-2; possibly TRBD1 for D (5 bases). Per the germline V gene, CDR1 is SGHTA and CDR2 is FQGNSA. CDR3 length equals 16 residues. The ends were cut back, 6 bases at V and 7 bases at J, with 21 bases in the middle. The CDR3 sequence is CASSQRGGQGPEKLFF. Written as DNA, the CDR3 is TGTGCCAGCAGTCAAAGAGGTGGGCAGGGCCCTGAAAAACTGTTTTTT. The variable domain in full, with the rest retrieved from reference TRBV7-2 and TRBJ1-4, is GAGVSQSPSNKVTEKGKDVELRCDPISGHTALYWYRQSLGQGLEFLIYFQGNSAPDKSGLPSDRFSAERTGGSVSTLTIQRTQQEDSAVYLCASSQRGGQGPEKLFFGSGTQLSVL.

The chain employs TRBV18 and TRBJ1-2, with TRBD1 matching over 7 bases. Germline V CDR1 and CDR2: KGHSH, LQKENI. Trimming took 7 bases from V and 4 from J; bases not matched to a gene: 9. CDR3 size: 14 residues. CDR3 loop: CASLRDSTPYGYTF. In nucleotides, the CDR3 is TGTGCCAGCTTACGGGACAGCACACCCTATGGCTACACCTTC.

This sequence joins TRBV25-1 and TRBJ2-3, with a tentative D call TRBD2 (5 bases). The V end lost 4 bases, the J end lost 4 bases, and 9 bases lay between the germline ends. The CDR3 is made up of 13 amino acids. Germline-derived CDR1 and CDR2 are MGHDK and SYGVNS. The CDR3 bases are TGTGCCAGCAGTGTGGCGGGCGCAGATACGCAGTATTTT. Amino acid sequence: CASSVAGADTQYF. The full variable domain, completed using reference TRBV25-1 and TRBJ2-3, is EADIYQTPRYLVIGTGKKITLECSQTMGHDKMYWYQQDPGMELHLIHYSYGVNSTEKGDLSSESTVSRIRTEHFPLTLESARPSHTSQYLCASSVAGADTQYFGPGTRLTVL.

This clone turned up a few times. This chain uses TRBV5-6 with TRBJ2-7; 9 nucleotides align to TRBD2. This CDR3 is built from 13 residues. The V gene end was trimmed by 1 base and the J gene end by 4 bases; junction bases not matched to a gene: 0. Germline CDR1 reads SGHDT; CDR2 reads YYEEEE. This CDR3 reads CASSLLAGYEQYF. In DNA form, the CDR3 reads TGTGCCAGCAGCTTGCTAGCGGGATACGAGCAGTACTTC. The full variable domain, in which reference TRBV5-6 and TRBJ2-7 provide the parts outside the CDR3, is DAGVTQSPTHLIKTRGQQVTLRCSPKSGHDTVSWYQQALGQGPQFIFQYYEEEERQRGNFPDRFSGHQFPNYSSELNVNALLLGDSALYLCASSLLAGYEQYFGPGTRLTVT.

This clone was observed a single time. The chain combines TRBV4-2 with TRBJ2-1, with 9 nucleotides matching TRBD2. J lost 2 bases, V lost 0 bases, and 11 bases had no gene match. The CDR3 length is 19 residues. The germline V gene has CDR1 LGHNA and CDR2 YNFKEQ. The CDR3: CASSQDLLRTSETYNEQFF. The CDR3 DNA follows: TGTGCCAGCAGCCAAGATCTTTTGCGGACTAGCGAAACCTACAATGAGCAGTTCTTC.

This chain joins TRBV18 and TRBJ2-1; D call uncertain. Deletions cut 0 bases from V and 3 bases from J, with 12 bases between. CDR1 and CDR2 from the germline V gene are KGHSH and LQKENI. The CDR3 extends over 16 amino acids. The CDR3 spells CASSPPIQVSYNEQFF. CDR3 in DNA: TGTGCCAGCTCACCACCGATCCAGGTTAGCTACAATGAGCAGTTCTTC. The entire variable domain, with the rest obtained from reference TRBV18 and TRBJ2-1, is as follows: NAGVMQNPRHLVRRRGQEARLRCSPMKGHSHVYWYRQLPEEGLKFMVYLQKENIIDESGMPKERFSAEFPKEGPSILRIQQVVRGDSAAYFCASSPPIQVSYNEQFFGPGTRLTVL.

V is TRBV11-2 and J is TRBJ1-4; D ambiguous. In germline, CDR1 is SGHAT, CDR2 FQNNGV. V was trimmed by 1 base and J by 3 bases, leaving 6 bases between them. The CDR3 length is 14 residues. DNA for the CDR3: TGTGCCAGCAGCTTAGGCGCGGCTAATGAAAAACTGTTTTTT. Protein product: CASSLGAANEKLFF.

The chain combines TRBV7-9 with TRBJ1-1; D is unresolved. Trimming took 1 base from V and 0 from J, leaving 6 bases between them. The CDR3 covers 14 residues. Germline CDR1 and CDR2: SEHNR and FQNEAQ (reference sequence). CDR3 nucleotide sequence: TGTGCCAGCAGCTTAGAACAGATGAACACTGAAGCTTTCTTT. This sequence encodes CASSLEQMNTEAFF.

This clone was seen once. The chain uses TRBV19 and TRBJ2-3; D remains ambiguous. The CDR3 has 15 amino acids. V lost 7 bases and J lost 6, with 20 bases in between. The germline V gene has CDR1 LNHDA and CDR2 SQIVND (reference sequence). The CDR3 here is CASMGWQAGVDTQYF. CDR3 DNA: TGTGCCAGTATGGGTTGGCAAGCCGGAGTGGATACGCAGTATTTT.

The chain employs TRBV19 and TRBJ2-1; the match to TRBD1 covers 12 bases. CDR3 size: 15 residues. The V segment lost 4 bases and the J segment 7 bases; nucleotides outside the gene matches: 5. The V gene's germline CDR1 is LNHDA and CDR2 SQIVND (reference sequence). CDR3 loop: CASSRPGQGANEQFF. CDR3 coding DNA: TGTGCCAGTAGTAGACCGGGACAGGGGGCAAATGAGCAGTTCTTC. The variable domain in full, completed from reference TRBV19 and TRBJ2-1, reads DGGITQSPKYLFRKEGQNVTLSCEQNLNHDAMYWYRQDPGQGLRLIYYSQIVNDFQKGDIAEGYSVSREKKESFPLTVTSAQKNPTAFYLCASSRPGQGANEQFFGPGTRLTVL.

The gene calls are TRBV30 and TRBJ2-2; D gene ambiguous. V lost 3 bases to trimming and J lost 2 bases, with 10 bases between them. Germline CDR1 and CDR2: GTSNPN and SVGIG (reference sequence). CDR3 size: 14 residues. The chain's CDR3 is CAWSRSTNTGELFF. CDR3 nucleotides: TGTGCCTGGAGCCGAAGTACAAACACCGGGGAGCTGTTTTTT.

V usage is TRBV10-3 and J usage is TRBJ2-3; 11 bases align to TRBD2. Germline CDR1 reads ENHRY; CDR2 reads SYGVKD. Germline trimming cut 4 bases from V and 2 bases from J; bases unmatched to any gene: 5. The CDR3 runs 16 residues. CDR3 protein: CAISAGTSGLTDTQYF. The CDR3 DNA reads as TGTGCCATCAGTGCCGGGACTAGCGGCCTCACAGATACGCAGTATTTT.

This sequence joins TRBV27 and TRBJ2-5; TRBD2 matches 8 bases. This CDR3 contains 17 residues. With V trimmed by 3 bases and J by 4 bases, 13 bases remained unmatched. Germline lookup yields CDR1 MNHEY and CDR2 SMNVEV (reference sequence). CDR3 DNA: TGTGCCAGCAGTTTCATGTCTGGACGGGGGGGCCGAGAGACCCAGTACTTC. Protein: CASSFMSGRGGRETQYF.

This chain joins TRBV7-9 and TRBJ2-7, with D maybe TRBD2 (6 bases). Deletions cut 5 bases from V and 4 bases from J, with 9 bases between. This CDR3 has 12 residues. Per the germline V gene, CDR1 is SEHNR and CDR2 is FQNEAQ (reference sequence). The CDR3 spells CASSRDLYEQYF. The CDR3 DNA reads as TGTGCCAGCAGCCGGGACTTATACGAGCAGTACTTC.

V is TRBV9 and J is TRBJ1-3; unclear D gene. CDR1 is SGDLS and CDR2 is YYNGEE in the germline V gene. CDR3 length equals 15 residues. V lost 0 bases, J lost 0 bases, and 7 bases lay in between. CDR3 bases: TGTGCCAGCAGCGTAGGTCCGGTCTCTGGAAACACCATATATTTT. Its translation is CASSVGPVSGNTIYF.

The CDR3 nucleotides read TGCGCCAGCAGCCAAGAAAGACTAGCGGGGGGGCTAGATACGCAGTATTTT. Encoded protein: CASSQERLAGGLDTQYF. The V and J genes are TRBV4-1 and TRBJ2-3; 14 positions agree with TRBD2. This CDR3 is built from 17 residues. Unmatched junction bases numbered 4, after V lost 0 bases and J lost 5 bases. Looked up from germline, CDR1 is MGHRA and CDR2 is YSYEKL.

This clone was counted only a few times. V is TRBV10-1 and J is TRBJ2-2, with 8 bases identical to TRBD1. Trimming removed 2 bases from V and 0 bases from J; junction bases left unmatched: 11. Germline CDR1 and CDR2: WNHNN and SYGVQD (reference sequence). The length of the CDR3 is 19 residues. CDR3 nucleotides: TGCGCCAGCAGTGAGATAAACAGGGGGAAATCGTCGAACACCGGGGAGCTGTTTTTT. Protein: CASSEINRGKSSNTGELFF.

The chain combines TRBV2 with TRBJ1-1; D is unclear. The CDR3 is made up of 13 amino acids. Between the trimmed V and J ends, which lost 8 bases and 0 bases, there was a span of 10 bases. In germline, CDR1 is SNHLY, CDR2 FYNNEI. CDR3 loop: CASAQSMNTEAFF. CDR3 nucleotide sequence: TGTGCCAGCGCACAGTCCATGAACACTGAAGCTTTCTTT.

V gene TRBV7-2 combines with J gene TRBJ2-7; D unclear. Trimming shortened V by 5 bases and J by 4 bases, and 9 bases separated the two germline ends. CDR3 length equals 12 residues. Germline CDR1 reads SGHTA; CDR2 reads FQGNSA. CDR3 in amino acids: CASSMTRYEQYF. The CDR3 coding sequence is TGTGCCAGCAGCATGACAAGATACGAGCAGTACTTC.